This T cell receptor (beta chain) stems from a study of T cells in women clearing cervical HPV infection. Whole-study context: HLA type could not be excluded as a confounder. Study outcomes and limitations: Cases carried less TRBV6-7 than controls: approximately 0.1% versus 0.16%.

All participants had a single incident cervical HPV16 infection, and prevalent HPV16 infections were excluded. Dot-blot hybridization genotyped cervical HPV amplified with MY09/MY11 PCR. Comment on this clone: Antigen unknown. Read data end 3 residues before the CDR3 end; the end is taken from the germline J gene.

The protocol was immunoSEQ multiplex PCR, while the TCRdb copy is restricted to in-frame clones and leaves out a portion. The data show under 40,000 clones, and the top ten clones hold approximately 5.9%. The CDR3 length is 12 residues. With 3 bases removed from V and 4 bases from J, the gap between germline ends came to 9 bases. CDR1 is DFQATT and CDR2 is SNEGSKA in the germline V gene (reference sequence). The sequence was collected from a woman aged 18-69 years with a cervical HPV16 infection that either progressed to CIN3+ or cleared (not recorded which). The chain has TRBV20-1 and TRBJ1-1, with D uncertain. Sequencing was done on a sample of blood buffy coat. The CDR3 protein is CSASYSRTEAFF. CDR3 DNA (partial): TGCAGTGCTAGCTACAGCCGCACTGAA.